A single sample gave rise to the 27 T cell receptor beta chains below, sequenced in a study of CD8+CD57+ T cells in acquired aplastic anemia. Sequencing was done on patients that had shown CD8+CD57+ cell expansion by flow cytometry. The study profiled TCR beta VDJ and CDR3 using genomic DNA as template. TCRdb ran MiXCR on the reads and lists one entry per CDR3 protein. The data contain 160,000 or so distinct CDR3 sequences, roughly 48% of them singletons. The sequenced sample consisted of sorted CD4+, CD8+, or CD8+CD57+ T cells (not recorded which) from PBMCs. The receptors derive from a human donor with aplastic anemia.

The chain recombines TRBV19 with TRBJ2-3; D gene ambiguous. V shed 10 bases and J shed 1 base, with 12 bases lying between them. This CDR3 has 13 residues. CDR1 is LNHDA, CDR2 SQIVND, per germline (reference sequence). The CDR3 DNA is TGTGCCACCGTAATCAGCGGCACAGATACGCAGTATTTT. Amino acids: CATVISGTDTQYF.

This chain links TRBV20-1 with TRBJ2-1; D possibly corresponds to TRBD2 (5 bases). This CDR3 is built from 11 residues. Per the germline V gene, CDR1 is DFQATT and CDR2 is SNEGSKA (reference sequence). Trimming cost V 2 bases and J 9 bases, with 8 bases left between them. The CDR3 sequence: CSARTAAEQFF. CDR3 sequence (DNA): TGCAGTGCTAGAACAGCGGCTGAGCAGTTCTTC.

The chain combines TRBV14 with TRBJ2-3; D not certain. The CDR3 contains 12 residues. Germline V gene sequence: CDR1 SGHDN, CDR2 FVKESK. V lost 3 bases, J lost 2 bases, and 3 bases lay in between. The CDR3 DNA follows: TGTGCCAGCAGCCAGTTCACAGATACGCAGTATTTT. This gives the protein CASSQFTDTQYF.

There are many counts of this clonotype. The chain employs TRBV13 and TRBJ1-2; possible D gene TRBD1, 5 bases. Trimming left V 3 bases short and J 8 bases short, with 19 bases between. CDR1 PRHDT and CDR2 FYEKMQ come from the germline V gene (reference sequence). CDR3 length: 15 amino acids. CDR3 sequence: CASSLGRGLVEGYTF. As DNA, the CDR3 is TGTGCCAGCAGCTTGGGGCGCGGCCTGGTGGAGGGCTACACCTTC.

This clonotype has at least ten counts. This chain joins TRBV7-9 and TRBJ2-3, with TRBD2 matching 7 bases. The V and J ends lost 3 bases and 0 bases, in that order; junction bases with no gene match: 9. The CDR3 consists of 17 residues. The germline V gene encodes CDR1 SEHNR and CDR2 FQNEAQ (reference sequence). CDR3 bases: TGTGCCAGCAGCTTGATACTAGCGTTGATTAGCACAGATACGCAGTATTTT. Its protein is CASSLILALISTDTQYF.

Here the CDR3 reads CATSRDKLFTDTQYF. CDR3 nucleotides: TGTGCCACCAGCAGAGATAAGCTCTTCACAGATACGCAGTATTTT. This chain connects TRBV15 to TRBJ2-3; no firm D call. The V end lost 0 bases, the J end lost 2 bases, and 9 bases lay between the germline ends. The CDR3 contains 15 residues. Germline V CDR1 and CDR2: LNHNV, YYDKDF (reference sequence).

Many counts were recorded for this clonotype. The chain uses TRBV7-2 and TRBJ2-7; no firm D call. V gave up 5 bases and J gave up 0 bases, with 11 bases separating them. This CDR3 spans 14 amino acids. CDR1 is SGHTA and CDR2 is FQGNSA in the germline V gene. CDR3 residues: CASSPPTSSYEQYF. The DNA for the CDR3 is TGTGCCAGCAGCCCCCCCACCAGCTCCTACGAGCAGTACTTC.

The V and J genes are TRBV12-3 or TRBV12-4 and TRBJ1-6; TRBD1 matches at 7 bases. This CDR3 has 13 residues. V was pared by 5 bases and J by 10 bases, with 5 bases of the junction left unmatched. CDR3 nucleotides: TGTGCCAGCAGTGACAGGGTTGGATCACCCCTCCACTTT. As protein: CASSDRVGSPLHF.

V usage is TRBV25-1 and J usage is TRBJ1-6; weak D call: TRBD1 (6 bases). The CDR3 totals 14 residues. Trimming pared 6 bases from V and 10 bases from J, leaving 16 bases between. Germline CDR1 and CDR2: MGHDK and SYGVNS. CDR3 sequence reads: CASRTGQQLSPLHF. The CDR3 DNA sequence: TGTGCCAGCAGAACCGGACAGCAACTCTCACCCCTCCACTTT. Full variable domain (remainder filled in from reference TRBV25-1 and TRBJ1-6): EADIYQTPRYLVIGTGKKITLECSQTMGHDKMYWYQQDPGMELHLIHYSYGVNSTEKGDLSSESTVSRIRTEHFPLTLESARPSHTSQYLCASRTGQQLSPLHFGNGTRLTVT.

This clonotype was recorded at least ten times. The genes are TRBV27 and TRBJ1-5; D is uncertain. Trimming stripped 7 bases from V and 6 bases from J, with 10 bases between. CDR1 and CDR2 (germline): MNHEY, SMNVEV (reference sequence). The CDR3 sequence is 12 residues long. The CDR3 here is CASTIHGQPQHF. The DNA for the CDR3 is TGTGCCAGCACTATACATGGTCAGCCCCAGCATTTT.

This clonotype was picked up many times. This chain uses TRBV2 with TRBJ1-2; tentative D call: TRBD1 (5 bases). The CDR3 is 13 residues long. V was clipped by 9 bases and J by 4 bases, with 15 bases between them. Germline V gives CDR1 SNHLY, CDR2 FYNNEI. CDR3 DNA sequence: TGTGCCAGTGGGCGGGAGGGGAGCTATGGCTACACCTTC. Translating gives CASGREGSYGYTF.

At least ten counts were recorded for this clonotype. This chain links TRBV7-2 with TRBJ2-2; no firm D call. Germline values: CDR1 SGHTA, CDR2 FQGNSA. Trimming stripped 3 bases from V and 1 base from J, with 9 bases between. This CDR3 contains 15 residues. CDR3 bases: TGTGCCAGCAGCTTTTCCGGCAGGAACACCGGGGAGCTGTTTTTT. Translating gives CASSFSGRNTGELFF.

This clonotype has ten or more counts. The V call is TRBV19, the J call TRBJ1-5; 10 nucleotides agree with TRBD1. The CDR3 covers 16 residues. Germline V gene lookup returns CDR1 LNHDA and CDR2 SQIVND (reference sequence). J lost 4 bases, V lost 8 bases, and 11 bases had no gene match. This CDR3 is CASAGTGAGLNQPQHF. CDR3 nucleotide sequence: TGTGCCAGTGCGGGGACAGGGGCGGGATTAAATCAGCCCCAGCATTTT.

J is TRBJ2-1 and V is TRBV29-1; D is possibly TRBD2 (6 bases). This CDR3 region has 12 residues. Germline values: CDR1 SQVTM, CDR2 ANQGSEA. V gave up 5 bases and J gave up 1 base, with 6 bases separating them. The chain's CDR3 is CSVSGSYNEQFF. In nucleotides, the CDR3 is TGCAGCGTTAGCGGGTCCTACAATGAGCAGTTCTTC.

DNA of the CDR3: TGTGCCAGCAGTTCCGACGCAGATACGCAGTATTTT. As protein: CASSSDADTQYF. The gene calls are TRBV7-8 and TRBJ2-3; no clear D gene. This CDR3 contains 12 residues. Germline values: CDR1 SGHVS, CDR2 FQNEAQ. V was trimmed by 6 bases and J by 4 bases, leaving 8 bases between them.

This clonotype was picked up a small number of times. The rearrangement uses TRBV25-1 and TRBJ1-5; the D is unclear. This CDR3 comprises 12 residues. Germline CDR1 and CDR2: MGHDK and SYGVNS. Trimming took 8 bases from V and 2 from J, leaving 7 bases between them. CDR3 sequence reads: CASRRGNQPQHF. The DNA for the CDR3 is TGTGCCAGCCGAAGGGGCAATCAGCCCCAGCATTTT.

The genes are TRBV18 and TRBJ2-2; D might be TRBD1 (5 bases). The ends were cut back, 6 bases at V and 0 bases at J, with 11 bases in the middle. The CDR3 loop spans 15 amino acids. Per the germline V gene, CDR1 is KGHSH and CDR2 is LQKENI. CDR3 nucleotide sequence: TGTGCCAGCTCGCGACAGCGATCGAACACCGGGGAGCTGTTTTTT. It is translated as CASSRQRSNTGELFF.

This clonotype has a handful of counts. This chain connects TRBV6-5 to TRBJ1-4; tentative D call: TRBD1 (5 bases). V was pared by 6 bases and J by 15 bases, with 23 bases between. CDR1 is MNHEY, CDR2 SVGAGI, per germline. This CDR3 has 14 residues. The CDR3 bases are TGTGCCAGCAGCACCCTTCTGGGGTTGGGGGTGATGTTTTTT. Its translation is CASSTLLGLGVMFF.

This chain uses TRBV25-1 with TRBJ1-1; D is perhaps TRBD1 (5 bases). The CDR3 sequence is 13 residues long. Germline V gene lookup returns CDR1 MGHDK and CDR2 SYGVNS. Deletions cut 6 bases from V and 4 bases from J, with 12 bases between. Written as DNA, the CDR3 is TGTGCCAGCAGAGCGGGGAGGGGCACTGAAGCTTTCTTT. Residues: CASRAGRGTEAFF.

This clonotype was detected many times. The gene calls are TRBV14 and TRBJ1-1; D remains unclear. The CDR3 is 15 residues long. The V gene's germline CDR1 is SGHDN and CDR2 FVKESK. Trimming left V 0 bases short and J 6 bases short, with 14 bases between. The CDR3 DNA sequence: TGTGCCAGCAGCCAAGACTTCCTGGGGATTTCTGAAGCTTTCTTT. It translates to CASSQDFLGISEAFF.

This clonotype was seen a single time. V usage is TRBV5-4 and J usage is TRBJ2-7; tentative D call: TRBD2 (5 bases). Germline V gene sequence: CDR1 SGHNT, CDR2 YYREEE (reference sequence). Trimming took 1 base from V and 6 from J, leaving 14 bases between them. The CDR3 spans 14 residues. CDR3 DNA sequence: TGTGCCAGCAGCTTGTCGAGGGAAATAGGCGAGCAGTACTTC. Protein sequence: CASSLSREIGEQYF. Using reference TRBV5-4 and TRBJ2-7 for the parts outside the CDR3, the full variable domain is ETGVTQSPTHLIKTRGQQVTLRCSSQSGHNTVSWYQQALGQGPQFIFQYYREEENGRGNFPPRFSGLQFPNYSSELNVNALELDDSALYLCASSLSREIGEQYFGPGTRLTVT.

The chain uses TRBV7-6 and TRBJ2-1; D is uncertain. CDR3 size: 14 residues. The germline V gene has CDR1 SGHVS and CDR2 FNYEAQ. Trimming pared 0 bases from V and 4 bases from J, leaving 7 bases between. The CDR3 bases are TGTGCCAGCAGCTTAGCAGTCGGATACAATGAGCAGTTCTTC. Residues: CASSLAVGYNEQFF.

V and J are TRBV3-1 and TRBJ2-5; 8 bases fit TRBD2. Germline CDR1 LGHDT, CDR2 YNNKEL (reference sequence). Trimming removed 3 bases from V and 9 bases from J; junction bases left unmatched: 0. This CDR3 is built from 11 residues. CDR3 protein: CASSQTSAQYF. The CDR3, as DNA: TGTGCCAGCAGCCAGACTAGCGCCCAGTACTTC.

The chain recombines TRBV10-3 with TRBJ1-2; D is possibly TRBD1 (5 bases). CDR1 ENHRY and CDR2 SYGVKD come from the germline V gene. CDR3 length: 12 amino acids. Trimming stripped 6 bases from V and 2 bases from J, with 7 bases between. The CDR3 spells CAIRGTNYGYTF. CDR3 DNA: TGTGCCATCAGAGGGACCAACTATGGCTACACCTTC.

This chain links TRBV19 with TRBJ2-7, with 7 positions matching TRBD2. CDR1 is LNHDA and CDR2 is SQIVND in the germline V gene (reference sequence). This CDR3 has 15 residues. With V trimmed by 6 bases and J by 3 bases, 11 bases remained unmatched. CDR3 in amino acids: CASRRREGLDYEQYF. CDR3 DNA: TGTGCCAGTAGAAGGAGGGAAGGACTAGACTACGAGCAGTACTTC.

The J gene is TRBJ1-2, the V gene TRBV29-1; no firm D call. This CDR3 comprises 12 residues. From germline, CDR1 is SQVTM and CDR2 ANQGSEA. V was trimmed by 7 bases and J by 11 bases, leaving 20 bases between them. The CDR3: CSAASLRSFYTF. CDR3 nucleotides: TGCAGCGCCGCTTCCCTCCGATCCTTTTACACCTTC. Supplemented by reference TRBV29-1 and TRBJ1-2, the full variable domain reads SAVISQKPSRDICQRGTSLTIQCQVDSQVTMMFWYRQQPGQSLTLIATANQGSEATYESGFVIDKFPISRPNLTFSTLTVSNMSPEDSSIYLCSAASLRSFYTFGSGTRLTVV.

The genes are TRBV15 and TRBJ2-2, with D unresolved. The V gene lost 5 bases and the J gene lost 7 bases, with 17 bases spanning the gap. Germline values: CDR1 LNHNV, CDR2 YYDKDF (reference sequence). The length of the CDR3 is 15 residues. The CDR3 region is CATSPDGLIGGELFF. In DNA, the CDR3 is TGTGCCACCAGCCCAGATGGGCTAATCGGCGGGGAGCTGTTTTTT.